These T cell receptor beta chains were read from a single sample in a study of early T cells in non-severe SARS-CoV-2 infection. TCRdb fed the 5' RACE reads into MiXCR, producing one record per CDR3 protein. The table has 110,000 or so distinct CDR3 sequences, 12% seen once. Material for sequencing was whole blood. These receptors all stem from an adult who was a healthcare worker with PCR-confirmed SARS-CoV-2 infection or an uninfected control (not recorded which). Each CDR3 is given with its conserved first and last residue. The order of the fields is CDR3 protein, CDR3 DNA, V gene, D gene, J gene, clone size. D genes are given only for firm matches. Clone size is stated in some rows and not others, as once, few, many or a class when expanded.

CDR3: CSVVGQETEAFF; DNA: TGCAGTGTTGTGGGGCAGGAGACTGAAGCTTTCTTT; V: TRBV20-1; D: .; J: TRBJ1-1; size: .
CDR3: CSLRQGPKPTDTQYF; DNA: TGCAGCCTCCGACAGGGGCCAAAACCTACGGATACGCAGTATTTT; V: TRBV29-1; D: TRBD1; J: TRBJ2-3; size: many
CDR3: CASSLGREGVAFF; DNA: TGTGCCAGCAGCTTAGGAAGGGAAGGAGTAGCTTTCTTT; V: TRBV13; D: .; J: TRBJ1-1; size: few
CDR3: CASSLGTVSYEQYF; DNA: TGTGCCAGCAGTCTCGGGACGGTTTCCTACGAGCAGTACTTC; V: TRBV27; D: .; J: TRBJ2-7; size: many
CDR3: CASSLVEGNTIYF; DNA: TGTGCCAGCAGCTTAGTTGAGGGAAACACCATATATTTT; V: TRBV7-9; D: .; J: TRBJ1-3; size: .
CDR3: CASSPWERGGDTQYF; DNA: TGCGCCAGCAGCCCCTGGGAGCGGGGTGGAGATACGCAGTATTTT; V: TRBV5-1; D: TRBD2; J: TRBJ2-3; size: many
CDR3: CASMDSLQETQYF; DNA: TGTGCCAGCATGGACAGTCTACAAGAGACCCAGTACTTC; V: TRBV2; D: .; J: TRBJ2-5; size: .
CDR3: CSVDRASASREQFF; DNA: TGCAGCGTTGATAGGGCGTCAGCCTCCCGCGAGCAGTTCTTC; V: TRBV29-1; D: .; J: TRBJ2-1; size: .
CDR3: CASSYVSGGGQPQHF; DNA: TGTGCCAGCAGTTACGTCTCCGGTGGGGGTCAGCCCCAGCATTTT; V: TRBV6-5; D: .; J: TRBJ1-5; size: few
CDR3: CASSLDFQREWDEQYF; DNA: TGTGCCAGCAGCTTAGACTTCCAGCGGGAATGGGACGAGCAGTACTTC; V: TRBV7-9; D: TRBD2; J: TRBJ2-7; size: many
CDR3: CSARSTSGLGETQYF; DNA: TGCAGTGCTAGATCGACTAGCGGCTTGGGGGAGACCCAGTACTTC; V: TRBV20-1; D: TRBD2; J: TRBJ2-5; size: .